These T cell receptor beta chains were read from a single sample in a study of OX40 agonist ivuxolimab in advanced cancers. The data were produced by immunoSEQ multiplex PCR, yet TCRdb's version contains in-frame clones alone and is incomplete. The sample includes some 130,000 clones, about 92% of them seen just once. The sample in question was CD4+ or CD8+ T cells sorted from blood, obtained in a trial of the OX40 agonist ivuxolimab. The receptor source for this set is an adult with an advanced solid tumor such as melanoma, head and neck, liver or kidney cancer. The CDR3 runs from the conserved cysteine through the conserved F or W. Fields, in order: clone size, V gene, D gene, J gene, CDR3 DNA, CDR3 protein. D genes are given only for firm matches. Size is omitted from some rows. Given values are once, few, many or a class for expanded clones.

clone size: .; V gene: TRBV5-1; D gene: .; J gene: TRBJ2-7; CDR3 DNA: TGCGCCAGCAGCTTGACCGGCACTCGCTACGAGCAGTACTTC; CDR3 protein: CASSLTGTRYEQYF
clone size: .; V gene: TRBV6-6; D gene: .; J gene: TRBJ2-7; CDR3 DNA: TGTGCCAGCAGGTCCCCCACGGAGCAGTACTTC; CDR3 protein: CASRSPTEQYF
clone size: .; V gene: TRBV5-4; D gene: TRBD1; J gene: TRBJ1-1; CDR3 DNA: TGTGCCAGCAGCTACCGGGTGACAGGGCGGATGAACACTGAAGCTTTCTTT; CDR3 protein: CASSYRVTGRMNTEAFF
clone size: .; V gene: TRBV9; D gene: .; J gene: TRBJ2-7; CDR3 DNA: TGTGCCAGCAGCGACACACCGGTCGGCGAGCAGTACTTC; CDR3 protein: CASSDTPVGEQYF
clone size: .; V gene: TRBV5-1; D gene: .; J gene: TRBJ2-7; CDR3 DNA: TGCGCCAGCAGCTCGACAGTCAACGAGCAGTACTTC; CDR3 protein: CASSSTVNEQYF
clone size: .; V gene: TRBV9; D gene: TRBD2; J gene: TRBJ2-1; CDR3 DNA: TGTGCCAGCAGCGTAGACCGGCGGGAGGGATACAATGAGCAGTTCTTC; CDR3 protein: CASSVDRREGYNEQFF
clone size: .; V gene: TRBV15; D gene: .; J gene: TRBJ2-7; CDR3 DNA: TGTGCCACCAGCAGAGAGGGGGGGGCGAGGGAGCAGTACTTC; CDR3 protein: CATSREGGAREQYF
clone size: .; V gene: TRBV5-6; D gene: .; J gene: TRBJ1-5; CDR3 DNA: TGTGCCAGCAGCCGAAGCAATCAGCCCCAGCATTTT; CDR3 protein: CASSRSNQPQHF
clone size: .; V gene: TRBV19; D gene: .; J gene: TRBJ1-4; CDR3 DNA: TGTGCCAGTAGTACCGTCGGAAATGAAAAACTGTTTTTT; CDR3 protein: CASSTVGNEKLFF
clone size: .; V gene: TRBV9; D gene: .; J gene: TRBJ2-5; CDR3 DNA: TGTGCCAGCAGCGTAGGAGGATCCATCCAAGAGACCCAGTACTTC; CDR3 protein: CASSVGGSIQETQYF
clone size: once; V gene: TRBV20-1; D gene: .; J gene: TRBJ1-1; CDR3 DNA: TGCAGTGCTAGACAGGGGACTGAAGCTTTCTTT; CDR3 protein: CSARQGTEAFF
clone size: .; V gene: TRBV19; D gene: .; J gene: TRBJ1-2; CDR3 DNA: TGTGCCAGTAGTAAGGGTCGGAGTAATGGCTACACCTTC; CDR3 protein: CASSKGRSNGYTF